Below, 30 T cell receptor beta chains from the same sample are listed, as sequenced in a study of CD8+ T cells in alopecia areata. RNA extraction was followed by reverse transcription into cDNA, which acted as the sequencing template. Method: immunoSEQ multiplex PCR; TCRdb's copy keeps in-frame clones and lacks some. The repertoire holds around 150,000 clones, with less than 65% as singletons. Input material: CD8+ T cells sorted from blood. Every receptor here comes from a human donor in good health.

The gene calls are TRBV27 and TRBJ2-5; 9 nucleotides line up with TRBD1. V lost 5 bases to trimming and J lost 5 bases; unmatched junction nucleotides: 6. CDR3 length: 14 amino acids. Germline V gene lookup returns CDR1 MNHEY and CDR2 SMNVEV (reference sequence). The CDR3 is CASSRTGDTETQYF. CDR3 DNA sequence: TGTGCCAGCAGTAGGACAGGGGATACGGAGACCCAGTACTTC.

The chain uses TRBV9 and TRBJ2-3; the D call may be TRBD1 or TRBD2 (5 bases each). The V and J ends lost 3 bases and 2 bases respectively, with 13 bases between them. The CDR3 covers 15 residues. CDR1 SGDLS and CDR2 YYNGEE come from the germline V gene. CDR3: CASSAGEGVTDTQYF. CDR3 nucleotides: TGTGCCAGCAGCGCCGGGGAAGGGGTCACAGATACGCAGTATTTT.

In this sample, this clone turned up a few times. V is TRBV7-9 and J is TRBJ2-7, with D perhaps matching TRBD1 (6 bases). CDR3 length: 15 amino acids. With 1 base removed from V and 1 base from J, the gap between germline ends came to 11 bases. Germline lookup yields CDR1 SEHNR and CDR2 FQNEAQ (reference sequence). The CDR3: CASSLVGGESYEQYF. The DNA for the CDR3 is TGTGCCAGCAGCTTAGTTGGGGGCGAGTCCTACGAGCAGTACTTC.

This clone was detected only a few times. The chain carries TRBV7-9 and TRBJ1-1; D is perhaps TRBD1 (6 bases). Trimming cost V 4 bases and J 8 bases, with 14 bases left between them. CDR1 SEHNR and CDR2 FQNEAQ come from the germline V gene (reference sequence). The CDR3 is made up of 13 amino acids. CDR3 residues: CASSWARDKEAFF. CDR3 bases: TGTGCCAGCAGCTGGGCCCGGGACAAAGAAGCTTTCTTT.

The V call is TRBV2, the J call TRBJ2-3; possibly TRBD2 for D (6 bases). Looked up from germline, CDR1 is SNHLY and CDR2 is FYNNEI. V was clipped by 3 bases and J by 3 bases, with 16 bases between them. This CDR3 comprises 16 residues. DNA for the CDR3: TGTGCCAGCAGTGACGGTCCGGGGGTAAGGACAGATACGCAGTATTTT. Protein sequence: CASSDGPGVRTDTQYF. Filled out from reference TRBV2 and TRBJ2-3, the complete variable domain reads EPEVTQTPSHQVTQMGQEVILRCVPISNHLYFYWYRQILGQKVEFLVSFYNNEISEKSEIFDDQFSVERPDGSNFTLKIRSTKLEDSAMYFCASSDGPGVRTDTQYFGPGTRLTVL.

This chain links TRBV7-9 with TRBJ2-1, with D possibly matching TRBD2 (6 bases). Germline V gene lookup returns CDR1 SEHNR and CDR2 FQNEAQ (reference sequence). Deletions cut 6 bases from V and 8 bases from J, with 11 bases between. This CDR3 has 12 amino acids. CDR3 residues: CASRKSGYEQFF. The CDR3 nucleotides read TGTGCCAGCAGAAAAAGCGGGTATGAGCAGTTCTTC.

The CDR3 loop reads CASTRWTLGYNEQFF. CDR3 bases: TGTGCCAGCACCCGATGGACTTTAGGGTACAATGAGCAGTTCTTC. The J gene is TRBJ2-1, the V gene TRBV5-6, with D perhaps matching TRBD2 (5 bases). The CDR3 spans 15 residues. The germline CDR1 and CDR2 sequences are SGHDT and YYEEEE. V dropped 6 bases and J dropped 4 bases, with 17 bases sitting between them.

This clone appeared a single time. The rearrangement joins TRBV5-1 to TRBJ1-1; no reliable D call. The CDR3 runs to 15 residues. Germline values: CDR1 SGHRS, CDR2 YFSETQ. V lost 0 bases and J lost 0, with 9 bases in between. Here the CDR3 reads CASSLDRGMNTEAFF. DNA for the CDR3: TGCGCCAGCAGCTTGGATCGAGGTATGAACACTGAAGCTTTCTTT.

The rearrangement links TRBV11-2 to TRBJ2-1; D is perhaps TRBD2 (6 bases). Trimming shortened V by 1 base and J by 3 bases, and 16 bases separated the two germline ends. The CDR3 covers 17 residues. Per germline, CDR1 SGHAT and CDR2 FQNNGV. CDR3 loop: CASSLGRAGTFYNEQFF. The CDR3 DNA reads TGTGCCAGCAGCTTAGGGAGGGCAGGAACTTTCTACAATGAGCAGTTCTTC.

The V gene is TRBV4-1, the J gene TRBJ2-5, with TRBD2 matching 11 bases. The CDR3 totals 16 residues. Germline CDR1 is MGHRA and CDR2 is YSYEKL. Trimming removed 1 base from V and 3 bases from J; junction bases left unmatched: 4. CDR3 amino acids: CASSQAPGLAEETQYF. The CDR3 bases are TGCGCCAGCAGCCAAGCACCGGGACTAGCGGAAGAGACCCAGTACTTC.

The chain employs TRBV6-6 and TRBJ1-1; no reliable D call. The CDR3 has 14 residues. Germline CDR1 and CDR2: MNHNY and SVGAGI (reference sequence). Trimming pared 7 bases from V and 4 bases from J, leaving 16 bases between. This CDR3 reads CASNLQFLATEAFF. Written as DNA, the CDR3 is TGTGCCAGCAATTTACAGTTTCTGGCCACTGAAGCTTTCTTT.

This chain links TRBV29-1 with TRBJ2-1; 11 bases are shared with TRBD2. J gave up 5 bases and V 5 bases, and 8 bases lay outside the gene matches. The germline gives CDR1 SQVTM, CDR2 ANQGSEA. The CDR3 contains 15 residues. CDR3 protein: CSVSGLAERNNEQFF. CDR3 bases: TGCAGCGTTTCGGGACTAGCGGAGCGAAACAATGAGCAGTTCTTC.

The chain recombines TRBV4-1 with TRBJ2-7; weak D call: TRBD2 (5 bases). Germline V gives CDR1 MGHRA, CDR2 YSYEKL. The CDR3 consists of 15 residues. Trimming cost V 0 bases and J 2 bases, with 11 bases left between them. The CDR3 DNA sequence: TGCGCCAGCAGCCAAGAGAGACACGGGACCTACGAGCAGTACTTC. This sequence encodes CASSQERHGTYEQYF.

This clone was found a few times. The CDR3 spells CASSPHPGSTSTGELFF. The CDR3 DNA sequence: TGTGCCAGCAGCCCACACCCCGGGTCGACCTCCACCGGGGAGCTGTTTTTT. The chain recombines TRBV7-6 with TRBJ2-2; D not resolved. CDR1 and CDR2 (germline): SGHVS, FNYEAQ. CDR3 size: 17 residues. The germline V and J ends were trimmed by 5 bases and 4 bases, with 20 bases remaining between them.

The rearrangement links TRBV27 to TRBJ2-7, with 8 bases aligning to TRBD2. Trimming took 6 bases from V and 3 from J; bases not matched to a gene: 7. CDR3 length: 14 residues. CDR1 MNHEY and CDR2 SMNVEV come from the germline V gene (reference sequence). The CDR3 DNA is TGTGCCAGCAGCCATAAGCGGGAGCGCTACGAGCAGTACTTC. Its protein product is CASSHKRERYEQYF.

This clone was seen once. The rearrangement joins TRBV7-3 to TRBJ2-1; TRBD2 agrees at 8 bases. Germline trimming cut 5 bases from V and 3 bases from J; bases unmatched to any gene: 6. This CDR3 has 15 amino acids. Per germline, CDR1 SGHTA and CDR2 FQGTGA. The CDR3 DNA reads TGTGCCAGCAGCCCCCTCGCGGGAGGCTACAATGAGCAGTTCTTC. It codes for CASSPLAGGYNEQFF.

This chain uses TRBV9 with TRBJ1-5; D remains unclear. The ends were cut back, 4 bases at V and 4 bases at J, with 9 bases in the middle. This CDR3 region has 13 residues. Germline values: CDR1 SGDLS, CDR2 YYNGEE. In DNA, the CDR3 is TGTGCCAGCAGCCCGAGGGAGAATCAGCCCCAGCATTTT. Translation gives CASSPRENQPQHF.

This rearrangement joins TRBV9 to TRBJ1-1; no reliable D call. This CDR3 is 13 amino acids long. Germline loops: CDR1 SGDLS, CDR2 YYNGEE. The V and J ends lost 4 bases and 3 bases respectively, with 10 bases between them. The CDR3 nucleotides read TGTGCCAGCAGCCCCACAAAATACACTGAAGCTTTCTTT. It is translated as CASSPTKYTEAFF.

This sequence joins TRBV27 and TRBJ2-3; 8 bases agree with TRBD2. V lost 5 bases, J lost 6 bases, and 10 bases stayed unmatched. CDR3 length: 15 residues. Germline V lookup: CDR1 MNHEY, CDR2 SMNVEV (reference sequence). In DNA form, the CDR3 reads TGTGCCAGCAGTGTCACTAGCGGAATTGCTGATACGCAGTATTTT. It is translated as CASSVTSGIADTQYF.

The rearrangement joins TRBV27 to TRBJ2-7, with 9 positions matching TRBD1. The CDR3 spans 14 residues. The V gene end was trimmed by 2 bases and the J gene end by 3 bases; junction bases not matched to a gene: 2. Per the germline V gene, CDR1 is MNHEY and CDR2 is SMNVEV (reference sequence). The CDR3 nucleotides read TGTGCCAGCAGTTTAACAGGGGGCGGCTACGAGCAGTACTTC. Protein: CASSLTGGGYEQYF.

For this clone: Other DNA sequences in this specimen translate into the identical CDR3. V and J are TRBV27 and TRBJ1-1; a weak D match, TRBD1 (5 bases). Trimming removed 3 bases from V and 1 base from J, with 6 bases in between. The CDR3 consists of 13 residues. From germline, CDR1 is MNHEY and CDR2 SMNVEV (reference sequence). The DNA of the CDR3 is TGTGCCAGCAGTTTGGGGGGGAACACTGAAGCTTTCTTT. Its protein is CASSLGGNTEAFF.

J is TRBJ1-2 and V is TRBV27; TRBD1 might be the D (6 bases). In germline, CDR1 is MNHEY, CDR2 SMNVEV (reference sequence). Trimming removed 2 bases from V and 7 bases from J, with 14 bases in between. CDR3 length: 14 residues. The CDR3 sequence: CASSLISGAGGYTF. The CDR3 DNA sequence: TGTGCCAGCAGTTTAATTTCAGGGGCTGGTGGCTACACCTTC.

The chain carries TRBV7-9 and TRBJ2-5; 14 positions agree with TRBD2. This CDR3 contains 16 residues. V shed 5 bases, J shed 3 bases, and the junction held 5 bases outside the gene matches. CDR1 is SEHNR, CDR2 FQNEAQ, per germline (reference sequence). CDR3 nucleotides: TGTGCCAGCAGCCAGCCGGGACTAGCGGGAGAAGAGACCCAGTACTTC. Translated, it gives CASSQPGLAGEETQYF.

The chain has TRBV4-1 and TRBJ1-1, with D tentatively TRBD1 (6 bases). From germline, CDR1 is MGHRA and CDR2 YSYEKL. V was clipped by 4 bases and J by 4 bases, with 16 bases between them. The CDR3 has 15 residues. In nucleotides, the CDR3 is TGCGCCAGCAGCCCCAGCGGGGGCGTAGGCACTGAAGCTTTCTTT. Translated: CASSPSGGVGTEAFF.

The gene calls are TRBV7-6 and TRBJ2-1, with D unresolved. This CDR3 is built from 13 residues. The V end was cut by 4 bases, the J end by 5 bases, with 9 bases between. The germline V gene has CDR1 SGHVS and CDR2 FNYEAQ. The CDR3 loop reads CASSYSRDNEQFF. CDR3 DNA: TGTGCCAGCAGCTACAGTCGCGACAATGAGCAGTTCTTC.

J is TRBJ2-1 and V is TRBV27, with 9 nucleotides matching TRBD2. This CDR3 is 13 amino acids long. V lost 4 bases, J lost 9 bases, and 4 bases stayed unmatched. CDR1 is MNHEY and CDR2 is SMNVEV in the germline V gene (reference sequence). The CDR3 sequence: CASSSGLAGEQFF. DNA of the CDR3: TGTGCCAGCAGTTCGGGACTAGCCGGTGAGCAGTTCTTC.

The chain is built from TRBV30 and TRBJ1-2; no reliable D call. Trimming took 3 bases from V and 3 from J, leaving 11 bases between them. This CDR3 comprises 13 residues. Looked up from germline, CDR1 is GTSNPN and CDR2 is SVGIG (reference sequence). The CDR3 DNA sequence: TGTGCCTGGAGACCACCCTTCGACTATGGCTACACCTTC. Its protein product is CAWRPPFDYGYTF.

The chain has TRBV7-9 and TRBJ2-2; unclear D gene. Germline values: CDR1 SEHNR, CDR2 FQNEAQ (reference sequence). Trimming left V 5 bases short and J 7 bases short, with 11 bases between. This CDR3 comprises 13 residues. CDR3 residues: CASSPPDRGELFF. Written as DNA, the CDR3 is TGTGCCAGCAGCCCACCGGACCGCGGGGAGCTGTTTTTT. The entire variable domain, with the rest obtained from reference TRBV7-9 and TRBJ2-2, is as follows: DTGVSQNPRHKITKRGQNVTFRCDPISEHNRLYWYRQTLGQGPEFLTYFQNEAQLEKSRLLSDRFSAERPKGSFSTLEIQRTEQGDSAMYLCASSPPDRGELFFGEGSRLTVL.

As for this clone: Other DNA sequences in the same sample also yield this CDR3. The CDR3 DNA sequence: TGTGCCAGCAGTGAAGGGCGGGGCACCTACGAGCAGTACTTC. This gives the protein CASSEGRGTYEQYF. The chain recombines TRBV2 with TRBJ2-7, with D possibly matching TRBD2 (6 bases). The CDR3 is made up of 14 amino acids. The V end was cut by 1 base, the J end by 2 bases, with 9 bases between. Germline values: CDR1 SNHLY, CDR2 FYNNEI.

This clone was observed a single time. The chain carries TRBV11-2 and TRBJ2-1; D unresolved. V was trimmed by 2 bases and J by 6 bases, leaving 11 bases between them. Germline loops: CDR1 SGHAT, CDR2 FQNNGV. This CDR3 is built from 14 residues. CDR3 DNA sequence: TGTGCCAGCAGCTTACCTGACGACCCCAATGAGCAGTTCTTC. Translated, it gives CASSLPDDPNEQFF.